Shown below are 13 T cell receptor beta chains from a single sample sequenced in a study of blood T cell repertoires in COVID-19. TCRdb's table, derived via immunoSEQ multiplex PCR, lists solely in-frame clones and lacks some. This table holds about 260,000 clones, around 90% found once. Sequencing was done on a sample of PBMCs or T cells enriched from blood (not recorded which). These receptors were collected from a man in his forties who had been exposed to COVID-19.

This chain joins TRBV9 and TRBJ1-4; the D gene is possibly TRBD1 (5 bases). The CDR3 contains 19 residues. Germline V CDR1 and CDR2: SGDLS, YYNGEE. V lost 0 bases, J lost 1 base, and 19 bases lay in between. CDR3 sequence reads: CASSVEPQGPLRTNEKLFF. DNA of the CDR3: TGTGCCAGCAGCGTAGAACCCCAGGGCCCCCTGCGAACTAATGAAAAACTGTTTTTT.

This chain connects TRBV28 to TRBJ1-2, with a tentative D call TRBD1 (5 bases). CDR3 length equals 16 residues. V lost 1 base, J lost 8 bases, and 20 bases lay in between. Germline CDR1 is MDHEN and CDR2 is SYDVKM. CDR3 in amino acids: CASSLLVLRVGEGYTF. The CDR3, as DNA: TGTGCCAGCAGTTTATTAGTTCTACGGGTAGGGGAAGGCTACACCTTC.

CDR3 protein: CASSLEHSSYNSPLHF. The CDR3 region has the DNA TGCGCCAGCAGCTTGGAACACAGCTCCTATAATTCACCCCTCCACTTT. The rearrangement uses TRBV5-1 and TRBJ1-6, with D unclear. V was shortened by 0 bases and J by 0 bases, with 7 bases between the two germline ends. From germline, CDR1 is SGHRS and CDR2 YFSETQ. The CDR3 has 16 residues.

DNA of the CDR3: TGTGCCAGCAGCATCATCACCGGAGGGACTGATGAAAAACTGTTTTTT. Its protein is CASSIITGGTDEKLFF. V usage is TRBV5-5 and J usage is TRBJ1-4; D possibly corresponds to TRBD1 (5 bases). CDR3 length: 16 amino acids. The V and J ends lost 4 bases and 6 bases respectively, with 19 bases between them. Per the germline V gene, CDR1 is SGHKS and CDR2 is YYEKEE (reference sequence).

The CDR3 nucleotides are TGTGCCAGCAGCCCTAAGAGCCCAGCGGGAGGGCCAAATGATACGCAGTATTTT. This encodes CASSPKSPAGGPNDTQYF. The rearrangement uses TRBV9 and TRBJ2-3; TRBD2 agrees at 10 bases. Germline CDR1 SGDLS, CDR2 YYNGEE. With 4 bases clipped from V and 6 bases from J, the junction kept 17 bases outside the gene matches. This CDR3 spans 18 amino acids.

The chain combines TRBV7-9 with TRBJ2-1; possible D gene TRBD1, 6 bases. The CDR3 sequence is 12 residues long. V was pared by 2 bases and J by 7 bases, with 6 bases between. The germline V gene has CDR1 SEHNR and CDR2 FQNEAQ (reference sequence). In DNA form, the CDR3 reads TGTGCCAGCAGCTTACAGGGGAATGAGCAGTTCTTC. Residues: CASSLQGNEQFF.

The gene calls are TRBV4-1 and TRBJ2-2, with 7 bases lining up with TRBD1. Germline values: CDR1 MGHRA, CDR2 YSYEKL. This CDR3 has 16 residues. V shed 1 base, J shed 1 base, and the junction held 3 bases outside the gene matches. CDR3 DNA sequence: TGCGCCAGCAGCCAAGGTCGGACAGGGAACACCGGGGAGCTGTTTTTT. Its translation: CASSQGRTGNTGELFF.

The rearrangement uses TRBV10-3 and TRBJ1-3; 7 bases map to TRBD1. Trimming took 10 bases from V and 0 from J; bases not matched to a gene: 6. The germline CDR1 and CDR2 sequences are ENHRY and SYGVKD. The CDR3 covers 14 residues. The CDR3 bases are TGTGCCACTCGGGACAGCAACTCTGGAAACACCATATATTTT. It is translated as CATRDSNSGNTIYF.

The chain joins TRBV18 to TRBJ2-7, with D perhaps matching TRBD1 (5 bases). Germline CDR1 KGHSH, CDR2 LQKENI. V lost 2 bases and J 6 bases, leaving 17 bases between the germline ends. The CDR3 covers 15 residues. CDR3 sequence reads: CASSPSRTTAPEQYF. The CDR3 nucleotides are TGTGCCAGCTCACCATCCCGGACAACCGCCCCCGAGCAGTACTTC.

The genes are TRBV29-1 and TRBJ1-1; 9 nucleotides line up with TRBD1. Germline-derived CDR1 and CDR2 are SQVTM and ANQGSEA. The CDR3 consists of 12 residues. The ends lost 7 bases at V and 6 bases at J; junction bases unmatched: 6. Written as DNA, the CDR3 is TGCAGCGCCAAGGGACAGGGTGCTGAAGCTTTCTTT. As protein: CSAKGQGAEAFF. The whole variable domain, remainder taken from reference TRBV29-1 and TRBJ1-1, is SAVISQKPSRDICQRGTSLTIQCQVDSQVTMMFWYRQQPGQSLTLIATANQGSEATYESGFVIDKFPISRPNLTFSTLTVSNMSPEDSSIYLCSAKGQGAEAFFGQGTRLTVV.

This clone came up a few times. The chain is built from TRBV4-2 and TRBJ1-2; the D is unclear. Trimming shortened V by 2 bases and J by 2 bases, and 12 bases separated the two germline ends. The length of the CDR3 is 15 residues. Germline V gives CDR1 LGHNA, CDR2 YNFKEQ. CDR3 in amino acids: CASSQKDGGNYGYTF. The CDR3 nucleotides are TGTGCCAGCAGCCAAAAGGACGGAGGAAACTATGGCTACACCTTC.

J is TRBJ2-2 and V is TRBV18; TRBD2 aligns across 15 bases. The V gene end was trimmed by 3 bases and the J gene end by 4 bases; junction bases not matched to a gene: 0. The CDR3 runs 16 residues. The germline V gene encodes CDR1 KGHSH and CDR2 LQKENI. Here the CDR3 DNA reads TGTGCCAGCTCACCGGGACTAGCGGGAGGCACCGGGGAGCTGTTTTTT. It specifies CASSPGLAGGTGELFF. Using reference TRBV18 and TRBJ2-2 for the parts outside the CDR3, the full variable domain is NAGVMQNPRHLVRRRGQEARLRCSPMKGHSHVYWYRQLPEEGLKFMVYLQKENIIDESGMPKERFSAEFPKEGPSILRIQQVVRGDSAAYFCASSPGLAGGTGELFFGEGSRLTVL.

In this sample, this clone turned up a few times. This chain connects TRBV6-2 or TRBV6-3 to TRBJ1-1; TRBD1 agrees at 9 bases. CDR1 is MNHEY and CDR2 is SVGEGT in the germline V gene. V dropped 3 bases and J dropped 5; count of bases not matched to a gene: 16. This CDR3 is built from 18 residues. The CDR3 spells CASSYFDRGASERTEAFF. In nucleotides, the CDR3 is TGTGCCAGCAGTTATTTCGACAGGGGGGCATCTGAGAGAACTGAAGCTTTCTTT.